The 15 T cell receptor beta chains presented below share a single source sample, sequenced in a study of blood T cell repertoires in COVID-19. Clones were sequenced by immunoSEQ multiplex PCR, and TCRdb holds only the in-frame ones, with some missing. The table has about 480,000 clones, approximately 87% seen once. Sequenced: PBMCs or T cells enriched from blood (not recorded which). These receptors were taken from a woman aged 40 to 49 who had recovered from COVID-19.

The chain links TRBV15 to TRBJ2-1; TRBD2 matches 14 bases. V shed 3 bases and J 7 bases; nucleotides not matched to a gene: 5. CDR3 length: 16 amino acids. From germline, CDR1 is LNHNV and CDR2 YYDKDF (reference sequence). CDR3 region: CATSSAGTSGRNEQFF. Written as DNA, the CDR3 is TGTGCCACCAGCAGCGCCGGGACTAGCGGGAGAAATGAGCAGTTCTTC.

This chain connects TRBV3-1 (or the pseudogene TRBV3-2) to TRBJ2-7; 7 bases fit TRBD2. The V gene end was trimmed by 4 bases and the J gene end by 0 bases; junction bases not matched to a gene: 3. The CDR3 has 14 amino acids. The germline gives CDR1 LGHDT, CDR2 YNNKEL (reference sequence). This CDR3 is CASSPGLVSYEQYF. In nucleotides, the CDR3 is TGTGCCAGCAGCCCTGGACTAGTCTCCTACGAGCAGTACTTC.

V usage is TRBV7-2 and J usage is TRBJ1-4, with D maybe TRBD1 (5 bases). CDR3 size: 14 residues. The V gene lost 5 bases and the J gene lost 7 bases, with 14 bases spanning the gap. The germline gives CDR1 SGHTA, CDR2 FQGNSA. For the CDR3, the DNA is TGTGCCAGCAGCCCAGGGAGGGATGGTGAAAAACTGTTTTTT. Protein product: CASSPGRDGEKLFF.

This chain uses TRBV9 with TRBJ1-2; no clear D. The germline CDR1 and CDR2 sequences are SGDLS and YYNGEE. The CDR3 extends over 14 amino acids. V was clipped by 0 bases and J by 8 bases, with 14 bases between them. The CDR3 here is CASSVDAGRSGYTF. The CDR3, as DNA: TGTGCCAGCAGCGTAGATGCGGGGAGGAGCGGCTACACCTTC.

The chain is built from TRBV4-1 and TRBJ1-2; TRBD1 is a possible D gene (5 bases). Trimming pared 0 bases from V and 0 bases from J, leaving 14 bases between. The germline gives CDR1 MGHRA, CDR2 YSYEKL. CDR3 size: 17 residues. The CDR3 DNA reads TGCGCCAGCAGCCAAGAGGGGCTTGTGTTGGCTAACTATGGCTACACCTTC. It specifies CASSQEGLVLANYGYTF.

The chain links TRBV2 to TRBJ1-3; D is unclear. Germline CDR1 and CDR2: SNHLY and FYNNEI. The CDR3 extends over 14 amino acids. Trimming stripped 4 bases from V and 0 bases from J, with 7 bases between. CDR3 bases: TGTGCCAGCAGTGGCGAACTCTCTGGAAACACCATATATTTT. Translation: CASSGELSGNTIYF.

The chain links TRBV12-3 or TRBV12-4 to TRBJ2-7, with D tentatively TRBD1 (6 bases). This CDR3 contains 13 residues. V lost 3 bases to trimming and J lost 7 bases, with 13 bases between them. CDR3 nucleotide sequence: TGTGCCAGCAGTTTCCTACAGGGTTATGAGCAGTACTTC. It encodes CASSFLQGYEQYF.

This clone has ten or more counts. This rearrangement joins TRBV3-1 (or the pseudogene TRBV3-2) to TRBJ2-7; TRBD1 matches at 9 bases. Germline CDR1 and CDR2: LGHDT and YNNKEL (reference sequence). V trimming: 4 bases; J trimming: 11 bases; junction bases outside the gene matches: 9. The CDR3 is 13 residues long. The CDR3 DNA is TGTGCCAGCAGCCTTCAAGGGACAGGGAAGGAGTACTTC. It translates to CASSLQGTGKEYF.

This clone was seen more than once but under ten times. The chain links TRBV7-9 to TRBJ1-2; perhaps TRBD1 as D (6 bases). Between the trimmed V and J ends, which lost 1 base and 6 bases, there was a span of 18 bases. Germline lookup yields CDR1 SEHNR and CDR2 FQNEAQ (reference sequence). This CDR3 comprises 16 residues. CDR3 sequence reads: CASSLGSRGFRDGYTF. CDR3 DNA: TGTGCCAGCAGCTTAGGTTCCAGGGGATTTAGGGATGGCTACACCTTC.

This chain links TRBV6-5 with TRBJ1-5, with D possibly matching TRBD1 (6 bases). V shed 6 bases and J shed 5 bases, with 14 bases lying between them. Germline-derived CDR1 and CDR2 are MNHEY and SVGAGI. This CDR3 is built from 14 residues. CDR3 residues: CASSWVQGYQPQHF. The CDR3 nucleotides read TGTGCCAGCAGCTGGGTACAGGGATATCAGCCCCAGCATTTT.

This chain joins TRBV7-9 and TRBJ1-4; TRBD1 is a possible D gene (5 bases). V lost 6 bases and J lost 8, with 10 bases in between. The CDR3 covers 12 residues. Germline CDR1 and CDR2: SEHNR and FQNEAQ (reference sequence). The DNA for the CDR3 is TGTGCCAGCAGTCTTGGGGCAGAAAAACTGTTTTTT. Its translation: CASSLGAEKLFF. Filled out from reference TRBV7-9 and TRBJ1-4, the complete variable domain reads DTGVSQNPRHKITKRGQNVTFRCDPISEHNRLYWYRQTLGQGPEFLTYFQNEAQLEKSRLLSDRFSAERPKGSFSTLEIQRTEQGDSAMYLCASSLGAEKLFFGSGTQLSVL.

This chain links TRBV7-2 with TRBJ2-7; 8 nucleotides match TRBD1. This CDR3 contains 14 residues. CDR1 and CDR2 (germline): SGHTA, FQGNSA. V lost 6 bases and J lost 1; bases outside the gene matches: 5. CDR3 DNA: TGTGCCAGCAGTTGGACAGGGAGGTCCTACGAGCAGTACTTC. This translates into CASSWTGRSYEQYF.

The chain couples TRBV10-1 to TRBJ2-4; 9 bases match TRBD1. This CDR3 is built from 14 residues. Germline assignment: CDR1 WNHNN and CDR2 SYGVQD (reference sequence). V trimming: 5 bases; J trimming: 8 bases; junction bases outside the gene matches: 7. The CDR3 coding sequence is TGCGCCAGCAGTCTACAGGGGGCAAGGGACATTCAGTACTTC. Residues: CASSLQGARDIQYF.

The chain links TRBV18 to TRBJ1-2; D is possibly TRBD1 (5 bases). The germline CDR1 and CDR2 sequences are KGHSH and LQKENI. CDR3 size: 13 residues. V gave up 6 bases and J gave up 5 bases, with 13 bases separating them. CDR3 DNA: TGTGCCAGCTCCGCAGGAGGGGAATATGGCTACACCTTC. This codes for CASSAGGEYGYTF.

With regard to this clone: This specimen includes other DNA sequences encoding the same CDR3. The chain joins TRBV7-2 to TRBJ1-2, with D possibly being TRBD1 (5 bases). V gave up 5 bases and J gave up 2 bases, with 9 bases separating them. The CDR3 runs 13 residues. The germline CDR1 and CDR2 sequences are SGHTA and FQGNSA. The CDR3 DNA follows: TGTGCCAGCAGCCCGGACAAGAACTATGGCTACACCTTC. This encodes CASSPDKNYGYTF.